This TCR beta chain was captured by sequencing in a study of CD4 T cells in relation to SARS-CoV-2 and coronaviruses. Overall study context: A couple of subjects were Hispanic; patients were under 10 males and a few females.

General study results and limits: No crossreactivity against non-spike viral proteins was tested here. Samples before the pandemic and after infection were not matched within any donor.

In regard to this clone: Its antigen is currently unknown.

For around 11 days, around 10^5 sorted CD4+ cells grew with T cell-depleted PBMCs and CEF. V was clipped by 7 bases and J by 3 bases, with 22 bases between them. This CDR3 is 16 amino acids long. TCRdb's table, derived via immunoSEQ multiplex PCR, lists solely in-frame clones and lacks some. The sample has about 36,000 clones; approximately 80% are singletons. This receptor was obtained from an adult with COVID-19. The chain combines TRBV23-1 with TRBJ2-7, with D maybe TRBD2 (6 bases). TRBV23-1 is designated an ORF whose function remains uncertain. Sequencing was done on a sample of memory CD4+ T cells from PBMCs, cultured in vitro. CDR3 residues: CASNPEGLAMNYEQYF. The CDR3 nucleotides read TGCGCCAGCAATCCAGAGGGTCTAGCGATGAACTACGAGCAGTACTTC.